The present T cell receptor beta chain was sequenced within a study of shared clonotypes between healthy human individuals. Study-level findings and limits: Despite large depth, sorted-subset datasets appeared incompletely sequenced.

Profiled with immunoSEQ multiplex PCR; TCRdb holds only in-frame clones, not every one. The table records about 2.1 million clones, roughly 91% of them present only once. Naive CD8 cells comprised CD45RO-negative, CCR7-positively selected cells, excluding terminally differentiated effector memory CD45RA+ cells. Note on this clone: Its target is not known.

The sequence derives from a man between 18 and 29 years old in good health. Some clones in this sample may be carry-over from other donors' samples. The sequencing input was naive CD8+ T cells from PBMCs.

In DNA, the CDR3 is TGCAGCGTCCCAAACGGCGGATGGGGCACTGAAGCTTTCTTT. Translating it yields CSVPNGGWGTEAFF. This chain joins TRBV29-1 and TRBJ1-1, with D unresolved. This CDR3 comprises 14 residues. V lost 6 bases to trimming and J lost 4 bases, with 18 bases between them. In germline, CDR1 is SQVTM, CDR2 ANQGSEA.